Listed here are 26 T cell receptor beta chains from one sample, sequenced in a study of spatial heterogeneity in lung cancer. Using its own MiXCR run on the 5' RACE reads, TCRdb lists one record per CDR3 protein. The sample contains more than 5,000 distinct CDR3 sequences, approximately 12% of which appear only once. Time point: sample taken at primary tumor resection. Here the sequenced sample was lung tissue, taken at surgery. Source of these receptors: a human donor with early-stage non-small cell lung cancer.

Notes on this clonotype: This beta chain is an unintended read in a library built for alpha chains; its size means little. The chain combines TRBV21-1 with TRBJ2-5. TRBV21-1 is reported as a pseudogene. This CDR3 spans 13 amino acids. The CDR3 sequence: CASSKKSWETQYF. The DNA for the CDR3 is TGTGCCAGCAGCAAAAAATCATGGGAGACCCAGTACTTC.

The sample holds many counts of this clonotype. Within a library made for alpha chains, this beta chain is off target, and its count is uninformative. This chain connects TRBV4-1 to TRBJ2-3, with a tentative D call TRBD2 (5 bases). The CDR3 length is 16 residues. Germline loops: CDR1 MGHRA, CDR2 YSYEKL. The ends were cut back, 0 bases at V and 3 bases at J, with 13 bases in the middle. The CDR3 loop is CASSQDIGSLTDTQYF. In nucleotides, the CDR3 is TGCGCCAGCAGCCAAGATATAGGGAGTTTGACAGATACGCAGTATTTT.

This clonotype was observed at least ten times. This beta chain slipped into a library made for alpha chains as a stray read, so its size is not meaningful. The CDR3 DNA follows: TGCAGTGCTAGTAGGCACGAGGAAAAACTGTTTTTT. Protein: CSASRHEEKLFF. The genes are TRBV20-1 and TRBJ1-4; D remains unclear. The germline CDR1 and CDR2 sequences are DFQATT and SNEGSKA (reference sequence). The CDR3 consists of 12 residues. Trimming shortened V by 3 bases and J by 8 bases, and 10 bases separated the two germline ends.

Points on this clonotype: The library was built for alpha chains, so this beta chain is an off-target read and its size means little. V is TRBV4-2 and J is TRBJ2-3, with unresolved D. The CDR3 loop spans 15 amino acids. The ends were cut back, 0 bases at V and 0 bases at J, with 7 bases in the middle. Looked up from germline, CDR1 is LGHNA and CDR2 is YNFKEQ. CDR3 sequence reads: CASSQDPQSTDTQYF. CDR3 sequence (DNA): TGTGCCAGCAGCCAAGATCCCCAGAGCACAGATACGCAGTATTTT.

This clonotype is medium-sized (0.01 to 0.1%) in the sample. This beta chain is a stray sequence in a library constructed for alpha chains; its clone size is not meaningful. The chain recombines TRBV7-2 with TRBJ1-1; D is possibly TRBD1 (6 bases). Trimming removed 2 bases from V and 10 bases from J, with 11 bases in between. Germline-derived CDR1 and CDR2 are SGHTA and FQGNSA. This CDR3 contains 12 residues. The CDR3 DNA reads TGTGCCAGCAGCTTACTACAGGGCCCAGCTTTCTTT. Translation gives CASSLLQGPAFF.

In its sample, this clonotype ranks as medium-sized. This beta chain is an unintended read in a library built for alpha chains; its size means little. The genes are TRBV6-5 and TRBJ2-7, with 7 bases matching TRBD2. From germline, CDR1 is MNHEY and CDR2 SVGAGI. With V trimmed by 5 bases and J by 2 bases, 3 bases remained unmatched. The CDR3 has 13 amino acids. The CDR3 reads CASSPGTTYEQYF. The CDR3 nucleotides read TGTGCCAGCAGTCCCGGGACTACCTACGAGCAGTACTTC.

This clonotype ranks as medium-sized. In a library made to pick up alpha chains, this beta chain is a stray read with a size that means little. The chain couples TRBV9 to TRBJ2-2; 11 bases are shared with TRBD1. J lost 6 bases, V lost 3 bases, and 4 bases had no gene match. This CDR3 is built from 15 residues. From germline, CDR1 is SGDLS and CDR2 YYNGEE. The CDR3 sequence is CASSGTGGLPGELFF. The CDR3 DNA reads TGTGCCAGCAGCGGGACAGGGGGCTTGCCCGGGGAGCTGTTTTTT.

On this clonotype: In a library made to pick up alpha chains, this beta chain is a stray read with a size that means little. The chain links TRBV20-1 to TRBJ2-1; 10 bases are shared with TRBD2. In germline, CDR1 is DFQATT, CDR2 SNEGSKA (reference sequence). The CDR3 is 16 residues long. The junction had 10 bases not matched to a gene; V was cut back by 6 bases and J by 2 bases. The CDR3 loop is CSASQRTSGAYNEQFF. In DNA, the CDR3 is TGCAGTGCCTCCCAAAGAACTAGCGGGGCCTACAATGAGCAGTTCTTC.

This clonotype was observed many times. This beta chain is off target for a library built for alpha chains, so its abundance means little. As DNA, the CDR3 is TGTGCCAGCAGTCGACAGGGGGCCCTTCAGCCCCAGCATTTT. This sequence encodes CASSRQGALQPQHF. The V gene is TRBV9, the J gene TRBJ1-5; 10 bases fit TRBD1. This CDR3 contains 14 residues. Trimming took 5 bases from V and 6 from J; bases not matched to a gene: 5. Germline lookup yields CDR1 SGDLS and CDR2 YYNGEE.

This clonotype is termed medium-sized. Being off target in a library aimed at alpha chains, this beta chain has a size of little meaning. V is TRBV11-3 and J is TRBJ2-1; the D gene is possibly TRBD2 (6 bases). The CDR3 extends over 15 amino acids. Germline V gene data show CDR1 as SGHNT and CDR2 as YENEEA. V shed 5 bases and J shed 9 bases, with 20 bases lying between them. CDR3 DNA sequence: TGTGCCAGCAGCCCCCCAGAGCGGAGGGGTGGTGAGCAGTTCTTC. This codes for CASSPPERRGGEQFF.

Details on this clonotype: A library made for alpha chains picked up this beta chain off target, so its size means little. This CDR3 is CATGMEVNEKLFF. In DNA, the CDR3 is TGTGCCACGGGTATGGAGGTTAATGAAAAACTGTTTTTT. This chain uses TRBV6-6 with TRBJ1-4; no firm D call. Germline V lookup: CDR1 MNHNY, CDR2 SVGAGI (reference sequence). V was shortened by 10 bases and J by 4 bases, with 13 bases between the two germline ends. There are 13 residues in the CDR3.

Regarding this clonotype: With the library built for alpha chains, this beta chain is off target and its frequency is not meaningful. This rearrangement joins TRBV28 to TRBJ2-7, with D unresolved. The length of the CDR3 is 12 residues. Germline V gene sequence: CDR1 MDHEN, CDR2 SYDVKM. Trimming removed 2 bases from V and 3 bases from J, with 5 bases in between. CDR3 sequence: CASSLQFYEQYF. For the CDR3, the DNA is TGTGCCAGCAGTTTACAGTTCTACGAGCAGTACTTC. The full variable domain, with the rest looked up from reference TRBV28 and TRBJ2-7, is DVKVTQSSRYLVKRTGEKVFLECVQDMDHENMFWYRQDPGLGLRLIYFSYDVKMKEKGDIPEGYSVSREKKERFSLILESASTNQTSMYLCASSLQFYEQYFGPGTRLTVT.

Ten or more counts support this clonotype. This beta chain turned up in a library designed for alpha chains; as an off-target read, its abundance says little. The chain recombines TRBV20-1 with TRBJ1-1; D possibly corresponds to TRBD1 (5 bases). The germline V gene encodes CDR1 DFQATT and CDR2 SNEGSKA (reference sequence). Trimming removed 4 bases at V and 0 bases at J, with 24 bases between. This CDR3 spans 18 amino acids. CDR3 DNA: TGCAGTGCTATTGGACTCGCTCCGGGGGTTACGATGAACACTGAAGCTTTCTTT. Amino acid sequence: CSAIGLAPGVTMNTEAFF.

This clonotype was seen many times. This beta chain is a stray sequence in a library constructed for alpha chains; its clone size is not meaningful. For the CDR3, the DNA is TGTGCCAGCTCCTTAACCACAGGGGGCTGGAGGCAGTACTTC. It translates to CASSLTTGGWRQYF. The chain employs TRBV12-3 or TRBV12-4 and TRBJ2-7; 9 bases agree with TRBD1. This CDR3 spans 14 amino acids. The V gene end was trimmed by 8 bases and the J gene end by 9 bases; junction bases not matched to a gene: 14.

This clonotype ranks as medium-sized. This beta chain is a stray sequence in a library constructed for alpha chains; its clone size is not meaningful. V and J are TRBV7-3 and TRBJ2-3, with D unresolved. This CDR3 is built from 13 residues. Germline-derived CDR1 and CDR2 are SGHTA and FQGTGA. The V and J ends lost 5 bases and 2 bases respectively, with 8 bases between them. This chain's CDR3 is CASSLKITDTQYF. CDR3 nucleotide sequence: TGTGCCAGCAGCCTAAAGATCACAGATACGCAGTATTTT.

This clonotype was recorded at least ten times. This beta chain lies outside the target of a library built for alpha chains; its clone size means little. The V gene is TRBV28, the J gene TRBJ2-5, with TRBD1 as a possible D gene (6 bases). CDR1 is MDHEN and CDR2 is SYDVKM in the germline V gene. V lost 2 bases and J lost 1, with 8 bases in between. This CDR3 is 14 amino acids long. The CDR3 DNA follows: TGTGCCAGCAGTTTAGGCAGGGGCCAAGAGACCCAGTACTTC. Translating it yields CASSLGRGQETQYF.

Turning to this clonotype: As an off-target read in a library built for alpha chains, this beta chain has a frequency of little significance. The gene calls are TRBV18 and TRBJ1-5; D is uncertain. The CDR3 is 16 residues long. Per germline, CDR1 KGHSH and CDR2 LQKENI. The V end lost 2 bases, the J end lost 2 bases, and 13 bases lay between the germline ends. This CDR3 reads CASSPGRVGGNQPQHF. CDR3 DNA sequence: TGTGCCAGCTCACCAGGCCGGGTAGGCGGCAATCAGCCCCAGCATTTT. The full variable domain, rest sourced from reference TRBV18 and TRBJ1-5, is NAGVMQNPRHLVRRRGQEARLRCSPMKGHSHVYWYRQLPEEGLKFMVYLQKENIIDESGMPKERFSAEFPKEGPSILRIQQVVRGDSAAYFCASSPGRVGGNQPQHFGDGTRLSIL.

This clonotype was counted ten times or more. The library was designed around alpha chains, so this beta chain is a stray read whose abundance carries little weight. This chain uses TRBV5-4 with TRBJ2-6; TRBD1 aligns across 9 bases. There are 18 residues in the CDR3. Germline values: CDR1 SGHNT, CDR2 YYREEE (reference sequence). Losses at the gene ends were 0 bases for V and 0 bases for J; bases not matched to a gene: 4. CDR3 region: CASSLVGQGSSGANVLTF. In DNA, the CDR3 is TGTGCCAGCAGCTTGGTGGGACAGGGAAGCTCTGGGGCCAACGTCCTGACTTTC.

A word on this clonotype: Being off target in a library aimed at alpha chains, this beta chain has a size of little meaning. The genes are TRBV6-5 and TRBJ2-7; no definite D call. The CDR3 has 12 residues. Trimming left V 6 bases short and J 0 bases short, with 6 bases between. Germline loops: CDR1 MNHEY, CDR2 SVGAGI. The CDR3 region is CASRPSSYEQYF. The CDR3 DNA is TGTGCCAGCAGACCTTCCTCCTACGAGCAGTACTTC.

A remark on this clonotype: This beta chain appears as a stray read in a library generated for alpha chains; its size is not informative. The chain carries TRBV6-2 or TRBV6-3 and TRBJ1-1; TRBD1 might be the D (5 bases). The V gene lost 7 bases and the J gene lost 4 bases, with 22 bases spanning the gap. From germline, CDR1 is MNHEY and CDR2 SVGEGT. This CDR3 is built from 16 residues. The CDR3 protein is CASTQLDIPVGTEAFF. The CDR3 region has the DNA TGTGCCAGCACCCAATTGGACATCCCTGTGGGCACTGAAGCTTTCTTT.

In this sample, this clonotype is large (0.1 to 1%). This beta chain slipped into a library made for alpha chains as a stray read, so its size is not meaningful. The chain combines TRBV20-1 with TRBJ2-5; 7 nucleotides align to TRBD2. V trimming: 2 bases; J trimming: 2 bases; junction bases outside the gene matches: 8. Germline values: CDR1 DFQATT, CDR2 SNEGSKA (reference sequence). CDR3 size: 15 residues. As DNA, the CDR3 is TGCAGTGCTAGACTCGCTAGCGGACCACAAGAGACCCAGTACTTC. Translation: CSARLASGPQETQYF.

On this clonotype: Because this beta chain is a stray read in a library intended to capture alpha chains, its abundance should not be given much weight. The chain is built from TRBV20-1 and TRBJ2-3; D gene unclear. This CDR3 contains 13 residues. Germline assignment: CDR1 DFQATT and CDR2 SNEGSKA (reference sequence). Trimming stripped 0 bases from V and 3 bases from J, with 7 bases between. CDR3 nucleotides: TGCAGTGCTAGAGATTTCAGGACAGATACGCAGTATTTT. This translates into CSARDFRTDTQYF.

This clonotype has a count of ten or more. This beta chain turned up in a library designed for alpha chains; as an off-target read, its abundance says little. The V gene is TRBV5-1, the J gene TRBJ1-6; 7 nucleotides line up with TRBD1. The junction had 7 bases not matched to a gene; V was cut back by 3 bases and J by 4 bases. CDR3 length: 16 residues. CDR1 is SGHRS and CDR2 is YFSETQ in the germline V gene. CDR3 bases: TGCGCCAGCAGCTACGACGGGACAGCTTATAATTCACCCCTCCACTTT. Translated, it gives CASSYDGTAYNSPLHF.

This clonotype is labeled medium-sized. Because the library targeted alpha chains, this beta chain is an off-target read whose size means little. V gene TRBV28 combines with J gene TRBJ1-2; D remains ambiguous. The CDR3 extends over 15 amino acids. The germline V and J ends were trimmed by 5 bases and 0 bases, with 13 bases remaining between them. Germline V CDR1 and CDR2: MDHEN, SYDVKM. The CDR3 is CASSLRHLANYGYTF. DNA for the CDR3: TGTGCCAGCAGTCTCAGACACCTAGCTAACTATGGCTACACCTTC.

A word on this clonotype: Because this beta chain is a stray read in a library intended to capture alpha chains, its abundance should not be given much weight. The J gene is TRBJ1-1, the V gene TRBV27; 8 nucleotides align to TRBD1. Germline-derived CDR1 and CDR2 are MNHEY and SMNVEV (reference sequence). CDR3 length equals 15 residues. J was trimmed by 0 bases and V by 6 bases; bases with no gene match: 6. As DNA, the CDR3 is TGTGCCAGCAGCCACAGGACAGGGATGAACACTGAAGCTTTCTTT. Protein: CASSHRTGMNTEAFF.

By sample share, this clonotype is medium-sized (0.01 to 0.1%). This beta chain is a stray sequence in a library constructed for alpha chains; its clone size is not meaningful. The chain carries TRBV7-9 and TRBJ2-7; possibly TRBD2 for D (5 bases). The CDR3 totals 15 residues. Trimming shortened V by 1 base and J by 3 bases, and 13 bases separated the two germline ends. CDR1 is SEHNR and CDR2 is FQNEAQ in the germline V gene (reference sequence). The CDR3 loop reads CASSLGPGKDYEQYF. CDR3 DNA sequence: TGTGCCAGCAGCTTAGGACCCGGGAAAGACTACGAGCAGTACTTC. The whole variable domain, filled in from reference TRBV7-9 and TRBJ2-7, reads DTGVSQNPRHKITKRGQNVTFRCDPISEHNRLYWYRQTLGQGPEFLTYFQNEAQLEKSRLLSDRFSAERPKGSFSTLEIQRTEQGDSAMYLCASSLGPGKDYEQYFGPGTRLTVT.